The clone carrying this T cell receptor (beta chain) was seen at least ten times. TCRdb independently ran MiXCR on the RT-PCR reads; one entry per CDR3 protein. This table holds about 680,000 distinct CDR3 sequences, 14% found once. CDR3 length: 16 residues. V lost 1 base and J lost 6, with 15 bases in between. CDR1 and CDR2 from the germline V gene are SGHVS and FNYEAQ. The rearrangement joins TRBV7-6 to TRBJ2-2, with D tentatively TRBD2 (7 bases). The sample comprised memory CD4+ T cells from blood. This TCR was sampled from a female donor in good health, serving as a healthy control. For the CDR3, the DNA is TGTGCCAGCAGCTTAGACCCCTCGGGGGGCCCCGGGGAGCTGTTTTTT. This sequence encodes CASSLDPSGGPGELFF.